The sequence of this T cell receptor beta chain was determined in a study of T cells after yellow fever vaccination. Overall study context: Low-cell-number fractions underwent preparation using SMART-Seq v4 Ultra Low Input. Study-level findings and limits: Overlap between CD4 and CD8 compartments was detected for a small share of clonotypes.

This clonotype has at least ten counts. Antigen specificity is unknown. UMIs and a universal primer site were added when TCR cDNA was made by 5'RACE template switching. TCRdb re-called the 5' RACE reads with MiXCR, one entry per CDR3 protein. The sample yields some 250,000 distinct CDR3 sequences, less than 9% seen once. The input for sequencing was CD4+ T cells sorted from PBMCs, taken 15 days after the yellow fever booster vaccination. The receptor's source is a man between 25 and 39 years old who received the YFV17D yellow fever vaccine.

The CDR3 here is CASSYPPVEQFF. The CDR3 DNA sequence: TGTGCCAGCAGTTACCCCCCGGTAGAGCAGTTCTTC. The chain recombines TRBV6-6 with TRBJ2-1; unclear D gene. Germline values: CDR1 MNHNY, CDR2 SVGAGI (reference sequence). Trimming took off 2 bases at V and 10 bases at J, with 9 bases between the two ends. CDR3 size: 12 residues.